This T cell receptor beta chain was captured in a study of OX40 agonist ivuxolimab in advanced cancers. Study background: A male proportion of approximately 80% was recorded, with mean age about 62 years and range about 23 to 80. People who had prior anti-PD-1, anti-PD-L1 or anti-CTLA-4 therapy could take part, and less than 50% had some. Points from the study as a whole: CD4+ and CD8+ blood T cells expanded clonally by week 6 at 0.1 to 3.0 mg/kg.

Using immunoSEQ multiplex PCR, the repertoire was profiled, and TCRdb retains in-frame clones only, with some absent. The sample holds about 35,000 clones; more than 65% are singletons and the top ten take about 14%. This CDR3 has 14 amino acids. The germline V gene encodes CDR1 LNHDA and CDR2 SQIVND (reference sequence). The ends were cut back, 3 bases at V and 1 base at J, with 10 bases in the middle. As for this clone: The antigen is unknown.

The sequence was collected from an adult with an advanced solid tumor such as melanoma, head and neck, liver or kidney cancer. This sample comprised CD4+ or CD8+ T cells sorted from blood, obtained in a trial of the OX40 agonist ivuxolimab. The gene calls are TRBV19 and TRBJ2-7; no clear D gene. CDR3 DNA sequence: TGTGCCAGTAGTATGGGCCGCTCGTCCTACGAGCAGTACTTC. This translates into CASSMGRSSYEQYF.